The 8 T cell receptor beta chains reported below all come from one sample, sequenced in a study of T cells of healthy individuals. TCRdb recomputed calls from the 5' RACE reads with MiXCR, one row per CDR3 protein. The data contain 41,000 or so distinct CDR3 sequences, approximately 4.5% of them singletons. These receptors all stem from a human donor in good health.

The genes are TRBV4-2 and TRBJ1-1; no clear D. V was clipped by 3 bases and J by 4 bases, with 12 bases between them. CDR1 and CDR2 from the germline V gene are LGHNA and YNFKEQ. This CDR3 region has 14 residues. The CDR3: CASSQGLGTTEAFF. In DNA, the CDR3 is TGTGCCAGCAGCCAGGGCCTGGGCACCACTGAAGCTTTCTTT.

Ten or more counts support this clonotype. V is TRBV6-5 and J is TRBJ1-5; D is uncertain. Germline V CDR1 and CDR2: MNHEY, SVGAGI. The V end was cut by 6 bases, the J end by 2 bases, with 11 bases between. The CDR3 is made up of 14 amino acids. The CDR3 loop is CASRTTAGNQPQHF. The CDR3 DNA follows: TGTGCCAGCAGGACCACGGCGGGCAATCAGCCCCAGCATTTT.

This chain links TRBV6-6 with TRBJ1-2; the D gene is possibly TRBD1 (5 bases). CDR1 is MNHNY, CDR2 SVGAGI, per germline (reference sequence). The CDR3 contains 14 residues. Trimming removed 5 bases at V and 1 base at J, with 11 bases between. The CDR3 region has the DNA TGTGCCAGCAGTCCCGACAGAAATAACTATGGCTACACCTTC. It yields the protein CASSPDRNNYGYTF.

In its sample, this clonotype was seen many times. The chain joins TRBV18 to TRBJ2-3; TRBD1 matches at 7 bases. V shed 5 bases and J 5 bases; nucleotides not matched to a gene: 4. Germline lookup yields CDR1 KGHSH and CDR2 LQKENI. This CDR3 is built from 13 residues. The DNA for the CDR3 is TGTGCCAGCTCAAGGGACAGCGAAGATACGCAGTATTTT. Translating it yields CASSRDSEDTQYF.

This clonotype was recorded at least ten times. CDR3 DNA: TGTGCCAGCAGCAAGGAGGGGGCGGACCCTGAAGCTTTCTTT. It translates to CASSKEGADPEAFF. The V and J genes are TRBV11-2 and TRBJ1-1, with 7 nucleotides matching TRBD1. The CDR3 has 14 residues. V trimming: 5 bases; J trimming: 6 bases; junction bases outside the gene matches: 9. CDR1 and CDR2 from the germline V gene are SGHAT and FQNNGV.

This clonotype was observed many times. The rearrangement links TRBV4-1 to TRBJ2-5; the match to TRBD1 covers 10 bases. This CDR3 is 17 amino acids long. Germline CDR1 and CDR2: MGHRA and YSYEKL. Unmatched junction bases numbered 10, after V lost 4 bases and J lost 2 bases. CDR3 nucleotides: TGCGCCAGCAGCCGCCGAATCGGGACAGGGGTTCAAGAGACCCAGTACTTC. It specifies CASSRRIGTGVQETQYF.

This clonotype was seen repeatedly, ten times or more. The chain carries TRBV19 and TRBJ2-2, with TRBD1 matching 9 bases. The CDR3 is made up of 14 amino acids. Germline CDR1 reads LNHDA; CDR2 reads SQIVND (reference sequence). J gave up 6 bases and V 6 bases, and 5 bases lay outside the gene matches. The CDR3 sequence: CASRGTGSPGELFF. CDR3 coding DNA: TGTGCCAGTAGGGGGACAGGGTCTCCCGGGGAGCTGTTTTTT.

This clonotype came up many times. V gene TRBV3-1 combines with J gene TRBJ1-2; the D is unclear. The CDR3 sequence is 14 residues long. Germline loops: CDR1 LGHDT, CDR2 YNNKEL (reference sequence). V lost 3 bases and J 0 bases, leaving 8 bases between the germline ends. DNA for the CDR3: TGTGCCAGCAGCCAGGATTTAGCTAACTATGGCTACACCTTC. Translated, it gives CASSQDLANYGYTF.